This TCR beta chain is drawn from a study of beta chain features in type 1 diabetes. Study-wide results and caveats: In every one of the four CD4+ subsets, TCRB CDR3s were moderately but significantly shorter in Type 1 diabetes patients. In the patient group, naive, central memory and Treg TCRB repertoires seemed more alike than in the healthy donor group. A pattern of fewer insertions and more deletions at VDJ junctions was seen in type 1 diabetes patients.

Every bit of the isolated RNA underwent reverse transcription, so sequencing read expressed TCRB transcripts. The data were produced by immunoSEQ multiplex PCR, yet TCRdb's version contains in-frame clones alone and is incomplete. The repertoire holds approximately 360,000 clones, with roughly 12% as singletons. Sorting based on CD45RO/CCR7/CD25/CD127/CD95/CD27 separated CD4+ naive, central memory, regulatory and stem cell-like memory cells. As for this clone: Its antigen is unknown.

Per the germline V gene, CDR1 is GTSNPN and CDR2 is SVGIG (reference sequence). The V end was cut by 5 bases, the J end by 4 bases, with 14 bases between. The CDR3 loop spans 14 amino acids. This TCR was recovered from a woman aged 18 to 35 with type 1 diabetes. The gene calls are TRBV30 and TRBJ1-4, with D unresolved. The source material was naive CD4+ T cells from blood. CDR3 sequence reads: CAWGRQALNEKLFF. CDR3 nucleotide sequence: TGTGCCTGGGGGAGGCAGGCGCTTAATGAAAAACTGTTTTTT.